This TCR beta chain was sequenced for a study of PD-L1 blockade in urothelial cancer (dated by TCRdb to about 2017). Broadly, across the study: All patients started therapy around 2014 and received atezolizumab 1,200 mg intravenously every 3 weeks. About 90% of the roughly 29 patients were identified as males with urothelial cancer of bladder origin, and a prior smoking history was reported by 18 of 29 patients. Twenty-nine patients had pretreatment blood TCR-seq, about 25 had at least one posttreatment blood collection, and about 25 had tumor TCR-seq. Patients had an ECOG performance status of 0 or 1 and had received between 0 and 3 prior chemotherapy regimens. A median of roughly 140,000 T cells and some 84,000 unique TCRs was obtained from blood samples, and a median clonality of roughly 0.074 was observed. In the same patients, whole exome sequencing and RNA sequencing of pretreatment tumors were performed in addition to TCR sequencing. Progression-free survival longer than 6 months counted as durable clinical benefit, and TCR features were additionally tested against both progression-free and overall survival. TCR sequencing covered pretreatment tumor samples and matched, serially collected peripheral blood taken before and after atezolizumab treatment. The study was an exploratory multi-omic analysis of somatic, immune and clinical correlates of response to PD-L1 blockade with atezolizumab in urothelial cancer. Eight to ten patients achieved durable clinical benefit and about 22 did not. Blood samples were analyzed at 3 weeks after treatment start (second dose) and at 6 weeks after treatment start.

The germline V gene provides CDR1 MNHEY and CDR2 SVGAGI. V loses 6 bases, J loses 7 bases, and the germline ends lie 16 bases apart. The CDR3, cysteine through phenylalanine, is 14 amino acids long. Only the CDR3 region is kept as DNA, spanning 42 bases read in frame from base 1. Synthetic TCR analog templates were spiked into each PCR to estimate absolute template abundance from read counts. The immunoSEQ assay used bias-controlled V and J gene primers to amplify TCRbeta CDR3 regions from genomic DNA. Sequencing of rearranged TCRbeta segments was done at approximately 20X coverage. The study's own analysis went as follows. Sequencing errors were corrected by clustering, and CDR3s were annotated against IMGT so that V, D and J genes could be assigned. Only productive TCRbeta rearrangements were used in downstream analyses, excluding out-of-frame or stop-codon sequences. Clonality was computed as one minus Shannon entropy normalized by the log of the number of unique productive sequences. Fisher's exact test with Benjamini-Hochberg correction, at a threshold of adjusted p below 0.01, was used to find clones that differed between time points or between blood and tumor. As stored in TCRdb, this immuneACCESS dataset retains in-frame rearrangements with V and J assigned. A fraction of the clones does not appear; measured against another copy, unresolved V genes explain less than half of the discrepancy, and the remainder lacks a known reason. V and J calls and clone size are given by that table; D and trimming were obtained from the DNA. The sample has about 51,000 clones on record, approximately 83% of them singletons. The biggest ten clones account for 16% of the sample.

Note on this clone: This clone's antigen is unknown. No qualities accompany the bases; no much larger clone lies one base away.

The cohort included under 35 patients with locally advanced or metastatic urothelial carcinoma who were treated at Memorial Sloan Kettering on a trial protocol. Peripheral blood mononuclear cells were collected pretreatment and during treatment, with between 1 and 8 total time points per patient. The Qiagen DNeasy Blood extraction kit was used to purify genomic DNA from total PBMCs and tumor samples. PBMCs were collected pretreatment and during treatment, and were isolated and stored as previously described. General findings and caveats noted by the study authors: Patients with durable benefit showed greater expansion of tumor-associated TCR clones in peripheral blood 3 weeks after starting treatment (n ≈ 21, p = 0.022). Because the sample size was small (n ≈ 27) and many exploratory analyses were performed, the results are intended to be hypothesis-generating. Improved progression-free and overall survival was found to be associated with pretreatment peripheral blood TCR clonality below the median.

This sample comprised PBMCs, obtained around atezolizumab (anti-PD-L1) treatment. The chain employs TRBV6-5 and TRBJ1-5, with TRBD1 tentatively as D gene (6 bases match). The TCR was taken from a man aged 55 to 70 with urothelial cancer. DNA sequence: TGTGCCAGCAGACCGGACAGACGAACACAGCCCCAGCATTTT. It translates to CASRPDRRTQPQHF.